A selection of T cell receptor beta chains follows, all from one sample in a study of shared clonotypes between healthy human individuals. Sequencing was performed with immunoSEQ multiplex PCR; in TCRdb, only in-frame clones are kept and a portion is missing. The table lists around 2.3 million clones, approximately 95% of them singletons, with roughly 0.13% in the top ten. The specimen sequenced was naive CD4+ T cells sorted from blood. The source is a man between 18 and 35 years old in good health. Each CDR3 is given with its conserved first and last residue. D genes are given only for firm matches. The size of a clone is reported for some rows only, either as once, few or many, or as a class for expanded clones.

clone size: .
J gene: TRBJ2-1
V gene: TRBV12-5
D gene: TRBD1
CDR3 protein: CASGLVLGQGKSNEQFF
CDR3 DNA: TGTGCTAGTGGTTTGGTACTCGGACAGGGTAAAAGCAATGAGCAGTTCTTC

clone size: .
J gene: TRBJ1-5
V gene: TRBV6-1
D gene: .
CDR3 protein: CASNDGQISNQPQHF
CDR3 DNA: TGTGCCAGCAACGACGGACAGATTAGCAATCAGCCCCAGCATTTT

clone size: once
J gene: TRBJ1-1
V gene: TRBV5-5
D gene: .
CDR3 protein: CASSLEQLNTEAFF
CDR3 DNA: TGTGCCAGCAGCTTGGAACAGTTGAACACTGAAGCTTTCTTT

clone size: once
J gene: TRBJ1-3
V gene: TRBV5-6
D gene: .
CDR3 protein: CASSLVLGSSGNTIYF
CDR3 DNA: TGTGCCAGCAGCTTGGTTCTGGGATCCTCTGGAAACACCATATATTTT

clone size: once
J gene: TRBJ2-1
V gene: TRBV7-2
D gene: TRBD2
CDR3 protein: CASTPSGLAGIEQFF
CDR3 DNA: TGTGCCAGCACCCCCAGCGGACTAGCGGGAATTGAGCAGTTCTTC

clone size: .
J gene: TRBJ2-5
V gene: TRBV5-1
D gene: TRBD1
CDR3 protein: CASSFVSGTGETQYF
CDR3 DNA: TGCGCCAGCAGCTTCGTTTCAGGGACAGGGGAGACCCAGTACTTC

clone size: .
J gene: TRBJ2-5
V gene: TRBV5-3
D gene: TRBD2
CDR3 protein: CARSLLLAGGPETQYF
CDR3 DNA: TGTGCCAGAAGCTTACTACTAGCGGGGGGGCCAGAGACCCAGTACTTC

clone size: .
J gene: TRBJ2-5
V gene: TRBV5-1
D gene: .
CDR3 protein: CASSLVGGLVQETQYF
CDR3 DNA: TGCGCCAGCAGCTTGGTGGGGGGGCTGGTCCAAGAGACCCAGTACTTC

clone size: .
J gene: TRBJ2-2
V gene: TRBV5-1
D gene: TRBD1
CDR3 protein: CASSLDRATGELFF
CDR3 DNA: TGCGCCAGCAGCTTAGACAGGGCCACCGGGGAGCTGTTTTTT

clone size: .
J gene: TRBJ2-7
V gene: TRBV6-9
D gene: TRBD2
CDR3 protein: CANRTGTSGRYEQYF
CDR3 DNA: TGTGCCAACCGAACAGGGACTAGCGGGAGGTACGAGCAGTACTTC

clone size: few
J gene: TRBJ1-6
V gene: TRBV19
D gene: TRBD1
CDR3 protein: CASGLGTANSPLHF
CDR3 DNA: TGTGCCAGCGGGTTAGGGACAGCAAATTCACCCCTCCACTTT

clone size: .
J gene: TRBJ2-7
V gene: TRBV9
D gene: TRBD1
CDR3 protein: CASSAGQAYEQYF
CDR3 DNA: TGTGCCAGCAGCGCCGGACAGGCCTACGAGCAGTACTTC

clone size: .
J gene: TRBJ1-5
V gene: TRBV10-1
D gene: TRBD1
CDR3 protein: CASSERTGNQYSNQPQHF
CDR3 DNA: TGCGCCAGCAGTGAGCGGACAGGGAATCAGTATAGCAATCAGCCCCAGCATTTT

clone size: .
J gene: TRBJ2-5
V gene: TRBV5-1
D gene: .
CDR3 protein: CASSQRGEETQYF
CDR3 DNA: TGCGCCAGCAGCCAAAGGGGCGAAGAGACCCAGTACTTC

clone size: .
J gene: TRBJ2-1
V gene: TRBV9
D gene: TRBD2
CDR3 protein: CASSVVPGGSYNEQFF
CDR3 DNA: TGTGCCAGCAGCGTAGTTCCGGGAGGGTCCTACAATGAGCAGTTCTTC

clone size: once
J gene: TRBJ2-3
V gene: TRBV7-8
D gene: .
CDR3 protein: CASTSAPSTQYF
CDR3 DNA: TGTGCCAGCACCTCCGCCCCTAGTACGCAGTATTTT

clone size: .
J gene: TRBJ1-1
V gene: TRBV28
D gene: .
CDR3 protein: CASKKRIIMNTEAFF
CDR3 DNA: TGTGCCAGCAAGAAGAGGATTATTATGAACACTGAAGCTTTCTTT

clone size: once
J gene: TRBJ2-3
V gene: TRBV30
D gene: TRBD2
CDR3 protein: CASAFGGSTDTQYF
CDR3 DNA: TGTGCCTCCGCATTCGGGGGGAGCACAGATACGCAGTATTTT

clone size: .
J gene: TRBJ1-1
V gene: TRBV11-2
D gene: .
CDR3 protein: CASSPLQDPSGEAFF
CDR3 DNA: TGTGCCAGCAGCCCTCTCCAGGACCCATCGGGTGAAGCTTTCTTT

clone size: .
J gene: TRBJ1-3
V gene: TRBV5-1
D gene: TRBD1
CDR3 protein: CASSLDTGAGNTIYF
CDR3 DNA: TGCGCCAGCAGCTTGGATACAGGGGCTGGAAACACCATATATTTT

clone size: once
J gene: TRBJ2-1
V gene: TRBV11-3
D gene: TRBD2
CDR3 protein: CASSSASGNEQFF
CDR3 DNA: TGTGCCAGCAGCTCCGCTAGCGGCAATGAGCAGTTCTTC

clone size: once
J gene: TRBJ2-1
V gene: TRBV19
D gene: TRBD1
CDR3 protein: CASSISWTGLWNEQFF
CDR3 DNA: TGTGCCAGTAGTATTTCTTGGACAGGGCTGTGGAATGAGCAGTTCTTC

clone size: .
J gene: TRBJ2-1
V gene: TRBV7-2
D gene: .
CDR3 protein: CASSLTTTNNEQFF
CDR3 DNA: TGTGCCAGCAGCTTGACTACTACAAACAATGAGCAGTTCTTC

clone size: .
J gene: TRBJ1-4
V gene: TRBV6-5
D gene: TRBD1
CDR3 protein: CASRRQGINEELFF
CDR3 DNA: TGTGCCAGCAGAAGACAGGGGATTAATGAAGAACTGTTTTTT

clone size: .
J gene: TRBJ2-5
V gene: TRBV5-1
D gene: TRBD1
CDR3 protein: CASSPTDRAGKTQYF
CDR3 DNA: TGCGCCAGCAGCCCCACAGACAGGGCGGGTAAGACCCAGTACTTC

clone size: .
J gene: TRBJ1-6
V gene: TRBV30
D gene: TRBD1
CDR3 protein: CAWSPGQGVSPLHF
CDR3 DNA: TGTGCCTGGAGTCCCGGACAGGGGGTTTCACCCCTCCACTTT

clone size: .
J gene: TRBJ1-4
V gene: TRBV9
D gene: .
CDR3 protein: CASSVVRKHWGRTNEKLFF
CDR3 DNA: TGTGCCAGCAGCGTAGTGCGTAAACATTGGGGACGAACTAATGAAAAACTGTTTTTT

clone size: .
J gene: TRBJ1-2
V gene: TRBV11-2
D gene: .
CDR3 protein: CASSLGDVGYTF
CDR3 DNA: TGTGCCAGCAGCCTAGGGGATGTTGGCTACACCTTC

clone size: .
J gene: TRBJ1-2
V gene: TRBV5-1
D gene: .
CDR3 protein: CASSLRAGPGWKDGYTF
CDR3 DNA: TGCGCCAGCAGCTTGAGGGCCGGACCGGGCTGGAAGGATGGCTACACCTTC

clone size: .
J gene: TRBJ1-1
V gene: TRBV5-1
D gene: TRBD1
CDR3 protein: CASSSGTGLRNTEAFF
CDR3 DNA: TGCGCCAGCAGTTCCGGGACAGGGTTAAGGAACACTGAAGCTTTCTTT

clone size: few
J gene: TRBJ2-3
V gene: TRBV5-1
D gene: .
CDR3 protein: CASSGQGTDTQYF
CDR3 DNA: TGCGCCAGCAGCGGCCAGGGGACAGATACGCAGTATTTT

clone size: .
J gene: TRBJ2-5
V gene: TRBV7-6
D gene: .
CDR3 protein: CASSLVGGYAQETQYF
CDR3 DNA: TGTGCCAGCAGCTTAGTTGGGGGATACGCTCAAGAGACCCAGTACTTC

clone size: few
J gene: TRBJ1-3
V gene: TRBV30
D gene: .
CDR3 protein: CACSTSGNTIYF
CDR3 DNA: TGTGCCTGTTCGACTTCTGGAAACACCATATATTTT

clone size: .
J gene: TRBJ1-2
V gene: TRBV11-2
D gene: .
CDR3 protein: CASTPEGVVRGYTF
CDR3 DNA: TGTGCCAGCACCCCGGAGGGGGTCGTACGTGGCTACACCTTC

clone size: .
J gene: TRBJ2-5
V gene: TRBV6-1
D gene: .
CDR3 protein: CASSEEGGLAQYF
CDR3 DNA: TGTGCCAGCAGTGAAGAGGGGGGGTTGGCCCAGTACTTC

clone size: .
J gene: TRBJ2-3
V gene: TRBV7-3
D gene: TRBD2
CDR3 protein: CASSFGLAGLLGTDTQYF
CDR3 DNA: TGTGCCAGCAGCTTTGGGCTAGCGGGGCTCCTTGGCACAGATACGCAGTATTTT

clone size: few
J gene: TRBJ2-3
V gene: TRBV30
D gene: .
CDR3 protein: CAWSLVGDTQYF
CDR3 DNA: TGTGCCTGGAGTTTGGTGGGAGATACGCAGTATTTT

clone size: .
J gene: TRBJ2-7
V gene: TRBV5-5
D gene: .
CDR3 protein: CASSLVGGAHEQYF
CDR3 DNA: TGTGCCAGCAGCTTGGTAGGAGGGGCCCACGAGCAGTACTTC

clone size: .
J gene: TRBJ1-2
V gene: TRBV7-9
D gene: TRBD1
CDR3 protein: CASSPGQGEIMANYGYTF
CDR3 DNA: TGTGCCAGCAGCCCCGGACAGGGGGAAATTATGGCTAACTATGGCTACACCTTC

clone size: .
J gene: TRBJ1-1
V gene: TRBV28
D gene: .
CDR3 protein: CASSPSGGGLNTEAFF
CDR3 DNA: TGTGCCAGCAGTCCCTCCGGGGGGGGTTTGAACACTGAAGCTTTCTTT

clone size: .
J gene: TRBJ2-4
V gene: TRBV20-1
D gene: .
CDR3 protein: CSGVWQNIQYF
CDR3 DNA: TGCAGTGGCGTCTGGCAAAACATTCAGTACTTC

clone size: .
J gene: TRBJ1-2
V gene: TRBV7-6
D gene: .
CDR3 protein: CASSLAQGRGYTF
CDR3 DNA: TGTGCCAGCAGCTTAGCACAGGGACGTGGCTACACCTTC

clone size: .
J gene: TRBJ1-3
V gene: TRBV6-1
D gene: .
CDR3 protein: CASSLQGGVVTIYF
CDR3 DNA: TGTGCCAGCAGTCTACAGGGAGGGGTTGTCACCATATATTTT

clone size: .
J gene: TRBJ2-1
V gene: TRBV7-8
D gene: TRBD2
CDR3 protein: CASSLAGLAGPDEQFF
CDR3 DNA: TGTGCCAGCAGCTTAGCGGGGCTAGCGGGACCAGACGAGCAGTTCTTC

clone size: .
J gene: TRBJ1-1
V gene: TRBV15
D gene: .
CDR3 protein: CATSREDWGRANTEAFF
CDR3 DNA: TGTGCCACCAGCAGAGAGGATTGGGGCAGGGCGAACACTGAAGCTTTCTTT

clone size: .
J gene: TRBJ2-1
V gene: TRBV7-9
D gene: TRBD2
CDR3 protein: CASSLSSGRAGYNEQFF
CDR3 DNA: TGTGCCAGCAGCTTATCAAGCGGGAGGGCCGGGTACAATGAGCAGTTCTTC

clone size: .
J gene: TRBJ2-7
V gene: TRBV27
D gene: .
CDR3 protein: CASSFSGTYEQYF
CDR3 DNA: TGTGCCAGCAGTTTTTCCGGGACCTACGAGCAGTACTTC

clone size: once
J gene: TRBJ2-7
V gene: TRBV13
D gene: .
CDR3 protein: CASSLEGTVSGRSYEQYF
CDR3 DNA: TGTGCCAGCAGCTTGGAGGGGACAGTCAGCGGGAGATCGTACGAGCAGTACTTC